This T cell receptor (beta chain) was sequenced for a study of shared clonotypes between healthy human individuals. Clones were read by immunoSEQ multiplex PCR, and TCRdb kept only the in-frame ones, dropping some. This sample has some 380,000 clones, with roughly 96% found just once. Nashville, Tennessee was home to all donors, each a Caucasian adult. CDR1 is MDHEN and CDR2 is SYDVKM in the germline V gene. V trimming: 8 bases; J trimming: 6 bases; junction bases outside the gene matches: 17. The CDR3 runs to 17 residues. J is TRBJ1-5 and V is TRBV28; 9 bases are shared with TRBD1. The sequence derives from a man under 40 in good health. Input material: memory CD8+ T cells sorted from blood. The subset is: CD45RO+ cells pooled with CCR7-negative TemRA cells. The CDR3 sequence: CASLSFSRGQGRQPQHF. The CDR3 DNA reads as TGTGCCAGCTTGTCCTTTAGTAGGGGACAGGGTCGTCAGCCCCAGCATTTT.